This T cell receptor (beta chain) is from a study of CD8+ T cells in alopecia areata. TCR sequencing used cDNA made by reverse transcription of extracted RNA. Using immunoSEQ multiplex PCR, the repertoire was profiled, and TCRdb retains in-frame clones only, with some absent. The sample holds over 150,000 clones, roughly 50% seen once. Study-wide results and caveats: A single nonresponder leaves the baseline CD8+ expansion link to response uncertain.

CDR1 and CDR2 from the germline V gene are LNHDA and SQIVND (reference sequence). The CDR3 contains 15 residues. J gave up 4 bases and V 7 bases, and 8 bases lay outside the gene matches. In this sample, this clone turned up once. Its antigen is unidentified. Treatment of the sample: oral pan-JAK inhibitor, 5-10 mg twice daily. The input for sequencing was CD8+ T cells sorted from blood, taken at week 24, from a patient treated with tofacitinib. This chain joins TRBV19 and TRBJ2-5; 11 bases line up with TRBD2. This clonotype originated in a human donor with alopecia areata. DNA for the CDR3: TGTGCCAGTACCTCGACTAGCGGGGTACTAGAGACCCAGTACTTC. It translates to CASTSTSGVLETQYF. The entire variable domain, with the rest obtained from reference TRBV19 and TRBJ2-5, is as follows: DGGITQSPKYLFRKEGQNVTLSCEQNLNHDAMYWYRQDPGQGLRLIYYSQIVNDFQKGDIAEGYSVSREKKESFPLTVTSAQKNPTAFYLCASTSTSGVLETQYFGPGTRLLVL.